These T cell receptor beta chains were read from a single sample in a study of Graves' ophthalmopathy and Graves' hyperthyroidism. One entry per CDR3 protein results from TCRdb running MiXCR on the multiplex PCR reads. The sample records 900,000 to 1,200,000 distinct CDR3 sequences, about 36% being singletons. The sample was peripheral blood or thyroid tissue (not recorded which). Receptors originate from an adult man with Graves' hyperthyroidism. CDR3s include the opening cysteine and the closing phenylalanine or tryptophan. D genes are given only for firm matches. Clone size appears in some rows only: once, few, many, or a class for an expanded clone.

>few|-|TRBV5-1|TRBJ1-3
CASSLGRMGQYSGNTIYF
TGCGCCAGCAGCTTGGGGAGGATGGGACAATACTCTGGAAACACCATATATTTT
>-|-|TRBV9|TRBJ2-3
CASSAQHRGGPDTQYF
TGTGCCAGCAGCGCCCAGCATCGAGGGGGACCAGATACGCAGTATTTT
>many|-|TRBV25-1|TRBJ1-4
CASSDPRRSYNEKLFF
TGTGCCAGCAGTGACCCGAGGAGGTCTTACAATGAAAAACTGTTTTTT
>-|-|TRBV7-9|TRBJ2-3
CASTKIGTSDTQYF
TGTGCCAGCACCAAAATAGGGACCTCAGATACGCAGTATTTT
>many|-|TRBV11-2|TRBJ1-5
CASSLEGSSNQPQHF
TGTGCCAGCAGCTTAGAGGGCAGTAGCAATCAGCCCCAGCATTTT
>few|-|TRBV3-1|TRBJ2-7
CASSQEIARTYEQYF
TGTGCCAGCAGCCAAGAAATAGCGCGGACCTACGAGCAGTACTTC
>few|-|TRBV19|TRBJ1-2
CASSPRGIRGYTF
TGTGCCAGTAGTCCCCGGGGGATTCGGGGCTACACCTTC
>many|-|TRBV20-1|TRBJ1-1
CSARVVGEAFF
TGCAGTGCTAGGGTCGTCGGCGAAGCTTTCTTT
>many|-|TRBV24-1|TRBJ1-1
CATRDEVNTEAFF
TGTGCCACCAGAGACGAGGTGAACACTGAAGCTTTCTTT
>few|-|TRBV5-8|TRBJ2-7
CASRFTNSYEQYF
TGTGCCAGCAGGTTCACAAACTCCTACGAGCAGTACTTC
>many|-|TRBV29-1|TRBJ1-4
CSVESGTREKLFF
TGCAGCGTTGAGTCGGGGACCCGTGAAAAACTGTTTTTT
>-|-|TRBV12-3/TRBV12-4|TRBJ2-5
CASASQGTQYF
TGTGCCAGCGCCTCGCAGGGGACCCAGTACTTC
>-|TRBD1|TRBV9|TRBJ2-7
CASSGRDSEYEQYF
TGTGCCAGCAGCGGACGGGACAGCGAGTACGAGCAGTACTTC
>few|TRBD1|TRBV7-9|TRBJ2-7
CASRPWTGGYEQYF
TGTGCCAGCAGACCCTGGACAGGGGGCTACGAGCAGTACTTC
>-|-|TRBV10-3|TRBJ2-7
CASHGAGAGPGGHEQYF
TGTGCCAGTCACGGGGCGGGGGCGGGACCCGGCGGGCACGAGCAGTACTTC
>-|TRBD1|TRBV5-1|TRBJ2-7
CASSSGQVIEQYF
TGCGCCAGCAGCTCGGGACAGGTTATCGAGCAGTACTTC
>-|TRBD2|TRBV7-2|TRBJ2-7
CASSLLGGGGEQYF
TGTGCCAGCAGCCTCCTCGGGGGGGGTGGGGAGCAGTACTTC
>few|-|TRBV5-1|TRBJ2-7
CASSLVATAYEQYF
TGCGCCAGCAGCTTGGTCGCGACAGCCTACGAGCAGTACTTC
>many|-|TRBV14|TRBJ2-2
CASSPDGFSNTGELFF
TGTGCCAGCAGCCCGGACGGATTCTCGAACACCGGGGAGCTGTTTTTT
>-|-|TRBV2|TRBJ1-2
CASSEPPGGYTF
TGTGCCAGCAGTGAACCCCCGGGGGGCTACACCTTC
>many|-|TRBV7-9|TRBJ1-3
CASSFSPQAGNTIYF
TGTGCCAGCAGCTTTTCCCCCCAGGCTGGAAACACCATATATTTT
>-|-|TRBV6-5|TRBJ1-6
CASSYGTVMDPRPLHF
TGTGCCAGCAGTTACGGAACAGTCATGGACCCCCGTCCCCTCCACTTT
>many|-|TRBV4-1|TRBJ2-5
CASSQDLAETGRAQYF
TGCGCCAGCAGCCAAGATCTCGCCGAGACAGGGAGGGCCCAGTACTTC
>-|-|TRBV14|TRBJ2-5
CASSQGLAGASWVVLQETQYF
TGTGCCAGCAGCCAAGGGCTCGCAGGAGCCTCTTGGGTGGTTCTCCAAGAGACCCAGTACTTC
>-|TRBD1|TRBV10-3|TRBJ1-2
CASSLRTGVVSGYTF
TGTGCCAGCAGCCTACGGACAGGGGTGGTTTCTGGCTACACCTTC
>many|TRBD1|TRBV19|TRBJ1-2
CASKWGQSYGYTF
TGTGCCAGTAAATGGGGACAGAGCTATGGCTACACCTTC
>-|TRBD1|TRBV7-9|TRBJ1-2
CASLGGTGANYGYTF
TGTGCCAGCCTGGGGGGGACAGGGGCGAACTATGGCTACACCTTC
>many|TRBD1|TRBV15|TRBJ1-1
CATSELGTGKRRTEAFF
TGTGCCACCAGTGAGTTAGGGACAGGGAAGCGACGCACTGAAGCTTTCTTT
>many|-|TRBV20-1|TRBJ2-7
CSAGSTGAPYEQYF
TGCAGTGCTGGATCTACCGGGGCCCCATACGAGCAGTACTTC
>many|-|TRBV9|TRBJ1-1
CASSGGFRVGGTEAFF
TGTGCCAGCAGCGGAGGATTCAGGGTAGGCGGCACTGAAGCTTTCTTT
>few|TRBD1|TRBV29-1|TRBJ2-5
CSVDSQGAIQETQYF
TGCAGCGTTGATTCCCAGGGGGCAATCCAAGAGACCCAGTACTTC
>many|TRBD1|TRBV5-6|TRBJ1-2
CASSLVGGQGHGYTF
TGTGCCAGCAGCTTGGTAGGGGGACAGGGTCACGGCTACACCTTC
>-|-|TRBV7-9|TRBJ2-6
CSSSHVGQGANVLTF
TGTTCCAGCAGCCATGTCGGGCAGGGGGCCAACGTCCTGACTTTC
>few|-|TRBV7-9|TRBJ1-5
CASSSAYSNQPQHF
TGTGCCAGCAGCTCAGCCTATAGCAATCAGCCCCAGCATTTT
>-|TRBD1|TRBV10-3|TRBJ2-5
CAISSGQGEETQYF
TGTGCCATCAGCTCTGGACAGGGGGAAGAGACCCAGTACTTC
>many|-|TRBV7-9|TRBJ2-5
CAIIQVQKETQYF
TGTGCCATCATCCAGGTTCAAAAAGAGACCCAGTACTTC
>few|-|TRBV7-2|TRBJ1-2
CASSFPGVYGYTF
TGTGCCAGCAGCTTTCCGGGGGTTTATGGCTACACCTTC
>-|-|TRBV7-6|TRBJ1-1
CASSYYGGSLNTEAFF
TGTGCCAGCAGCTATTATGGGGGCAGCTTGAACACTGAAGCTTTCTTT
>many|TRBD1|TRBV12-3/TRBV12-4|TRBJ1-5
CASSGQGAYQPQHF
TGTGCCAGCAGCGGACAGGGGGCGTATCAGCCCCAGCATTTT
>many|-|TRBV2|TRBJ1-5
CASSDRRNQPQHF
TGTGCCAGCAGCGACCGCCGCAATCAGCCCCAGCATTTT
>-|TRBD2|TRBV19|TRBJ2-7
CASRPRLAGDLSYEQYF
TGTGCCAGTAGACCAAGATTAGCGGGAGACCTCTCCTACGAGCAGTACTTC
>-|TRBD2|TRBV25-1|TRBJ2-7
CASSQPTQTSGGYEQYF
TGTGCCAGCAGTCAACCCACACAGACTAGCGGGGGCTACGAGCAGTACTTC
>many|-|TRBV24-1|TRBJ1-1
CATSDLTGAFF
TGTGCCACCAGTGATTTGACCGGGGCTTTCTTT
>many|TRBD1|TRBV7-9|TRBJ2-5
CASSFELQGETQYF
TGTGCCAGCAGCTTTGAGTTACAGGGGGAGACCCAGTACTTC
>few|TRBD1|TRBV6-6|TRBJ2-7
CASSYSRSQGASYEQYF
TGTGCCAGCAGTTACTCGAGGTCGCAGGGGGCTTCCTACGAGCAGTACTTC
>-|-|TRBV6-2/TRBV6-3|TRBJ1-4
CASSRQEGKEKLFF
TGTGCCAGCAGTAGACAGGAAGGAAAGGAAAAACTGTTTTTT
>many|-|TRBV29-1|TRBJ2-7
CSVAGTGSSYEQYF
TGCAGCGTGGCCGGGACCGGCAGCTCCTACGAGCAGTACTTC
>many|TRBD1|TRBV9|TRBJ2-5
CASSLRDRTGETQYF
TGTGCCAGCAGCCTCCGGGACAGGACAGGAGAGACCCAGTACTTC
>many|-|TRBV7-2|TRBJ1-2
CASSSSWLDYGYTF
TGTGCCAGCAGCTCCTCATGGTTAGACTATGGCTACACCTTC
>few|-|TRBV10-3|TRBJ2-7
CAIAILSDYEQYF
TGTGCCATCGCGATTCTCAGCGACTACGAGCAGTACTTC
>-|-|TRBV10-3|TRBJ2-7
CAISGYKGGSSYEQYF
TGTGCCATCAGTGGTTATAAGGGGGGTAGCTCCTACGAGCAGTACTTC
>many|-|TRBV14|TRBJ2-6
CASSQELSSGANVLTF
TGTGCCAGCAGCCAAGAACTGAGCTCTGGGGCCAACGTCCTGACTTTC
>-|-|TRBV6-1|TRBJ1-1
CASRRRGQNMNTEAFF
TGTGCCAGCAGACGCCGAGGACAGAACATGAACACTGAAGCTTTCTTT